This TCR beta chain derives from a study of CD8+CD57+ T cells in acquired aplastic anemia. Overall study context: Quantities of DNA derived from sorted CD4+ and CD8+ cells averaged roughly 3.4 ug. Study-level findings and limits: The number of CD8+ CDR3 sequences shared by patients and controls was 25 to 35. Patients showed no significant difference from controls in CD8+ Simpson's diversity.

Germline-derived CDR1 and CDR2 are SGHVT and SQSDAQ. The CDR3 runs to 12 residues. This clonotype was detected once. Its target is not known. Sequence at one end of the junction differs from germline and may be a read error. Genomic DNA templated the TCR beta VDJ and CDR3 profiling. A single record per CDR3 protein comes from TCRdb applying MiXCR to the reads. The data contain 400,000 to 500,000 distinct CDR3 sequences, around 72% of them singletons. Sequences were obtained from sorted CD4+, CD8+, or CD8+CD57+ T cells (not recorded which) from PBMCs. This clonotype was sampled from a human donor in good health, serving as a control. The J gene is TRBJ2-7, the V gene TRBV7-4; D remains ambiguous. The CDR3 sequence is CASSSPSGKQYF. In DNA, the CDR3 is TGTGCCAGCAGTTCCCCTAGTGGGAAGCAATACTTC.